These 30 T cell receptor beta chains share one sample of origin, sequenced in a study of T cell responses to AZD1222 COVID-19 vaccine. Produced via immunoSEQ multiplex PCR; TCRdb's table is partial and in-frame only. This table has roughly 150,000 clones, about 87% appearing once. The sample in question was peripheral blood, obtained 28 days after the second AZD1222 dose. These receptor sequences come from an adult who received the AZD1222 COVID-19 vaccine.

The chain uses TRBV14 and TRBJ1-2; D not resolved. Trimming removed 5 bases at V and 4 bases at J, with 11 bases between. The CDR3 is 13 residues long. CDR1 and CDR2 from the germline V gene are SGHDN and FVKESK. Here the CDR3 DNA reads TGTGCCAGCAGCTCGATTGCAGGCTATGGCTACACCTTC. Its protein is CASSSIAGYGYTF.

The chain has TRBV7-6 and TRBJ2-2, with TRBD1 matching over 10 bases. This CDR3 region has 16 residues. CDR1 and CDR2 (germline): SGHVS, FNYEAQ. V lost 6 bases, J lost 6 bases, and 10 bases stayed unmatched. The CDR3 region has the DNA TGTGCCAGCAGGCAGTCCAGGGACAGGGGCGCCGGGGAGCTGTTTTTT. Its translation: CASRQSRDRGAGELFF. Based on the CDR3 plus reference TRBV7-6 and TRBJ2-2, the full variable domain is GAGVSQSPRYKVTKRGQDVALRCDPISGHVSLYWYRQALGQGPEFLTYFNYEAQQDKSGLPNDRFSAERPEGSISTLTIQRTEQRDSAMYRCASRQSRDRGAGELFFGEGSRLTVL.

The J gene is TRBJ1-4, the V gene TRBV27, with D unclear. Germline V CDR1 and CDR2: MNHEY, SMNVEV (reference sequence). V was pared by 1 base and J by 0 bases, with 6 bases between. CDR3 length: 15 residues. The CDR3 sequence: CASSLLLATNEKLFF. The CDR3 nucleotides are TGTGCCAGCAGTTTATTACTAGCAACTAATGAAAAACTGTTTTTT.

V and J are TRBV19 and TRBJ2-3; D gene unclear. The CDR3 runs to 14 residues. Germline CDR1 is LNHDA and CDR2 is SQIVND (reference sequence). Trimming removed 2 bases from V and 2 bases from J, with 8 bases in between. This CDR3 reads CASSITGSTDTQYF. Here the CDR3 DNA reads TGTGCCAGTAGTATAACGGGCTCCACAGATACGCAGTATTTT.

The rearrangement links TRBV15 to TRBJ2-7; 11 nucleotides agree with TRBD1. Germline V gene lookup returns CDR1 LNHNV and CDR2 YYDKDF (reference sequence). Losses at the gene ends were 1 base for V and 5 bases for J; bases not matched to a gene: 4. There are 15 residues in the CDR3. The CDR3 sequence: CATSRGGQGAHEQYF. The CDR3 DNA reads as TGTGCCACCAGCAGAGGCGGACAGGGGGCTCACGAGCAGTACTTC.

The V call is TRBV2, the J call TRBJ1-5, with 7 positions matching TRBD1. The CDR3 has 13 residues. Looked up from germline, CDR1 is SNHLY and CDR2 is FYNNEI. After removal of 8 bases from V and 1 base from J, the junction contained 2 bases not matched to a gene. The CDR3 sequence is CASHRGSNQPQHF. The CDR3, as DNA: TGTGCCAGCCACAGGGGAAGCAATCAGCCCCAGCATTTT. The whole variable domain, filled in from reference TRBV2 and TRBJ1-5, reads EPEVTQTPSHQVTQMGQEVILRCVPISNHLYFYWYRQILGQKVEFLVSFYNNEISEKSEIFDDQFSVERPDGSNFTLKIRSTKLEDSAMYFCASHRGSNQPQHFGDGTRLSIL.

The chain uses TRBV19 and TRBJ1-5, with 11 positions matching TRBD1. Germline-derived CDR1 and CDR2 are LNHDA and SQIVND (reference sequence). The CDR3 is 13 residues long. V gave up 6 bases and J gave up 5 bases; unmatched junction bases: 0. The CDR3 region is CASRGQGDQPQHF. DNA of the CDR3: TGTGCCAGTAGGGGACAGGGGGATCAGCCCCAGCATTTT. The variable domain in full, completed from reference TRBV19 and TRBJ1-5, reads DGGITQSPKYLFRKEGQNVTLSCEQNLNHDAMYWYRQDPGQGLRLIYYSQIVNDFQKGDIAEGYSVSREKKESFPLTVTSAQKNPTAFYLCASRGQGDQPQHFGDGTRLSIL.

The chain couples TRBV2 to TRBJ1-6; 12 positions agree with TRBD1. This CDR3 contains 14 residues. V dropped 8 bases and J dropped 7; count of bases not matched to a gene: 3. CDR1 is SNHLY and CDR2 is FYNNEI in the germline V gene. The CDR3 loop is CASGTGGWNSPLHF. CDR3 in DNA: TGTGCCAGCGGGACAGGGGGCTGGAATTCACCCCTCCACTTT.

The chain combines TRBV6-1 with TRBJ2-2, with D possibly TRBD2 on 6 matching bases. V lost 2 bases and J lost 4, with 20 bases in between. The CDR3 spans 18 residues. Germline V gene lookup returns CDR1 MNHNS and CDR2 SASEGT. DNA of the CDR3: TGTGCCAGCAGTGAAAGGCCGGCCGGAGGGCCGGGCACCGGGGAGCTGTTTTTT. Amino acid sequence: CASSERPAGGPGTGELFF.

Details on this clone: At one boundary the junction diverges from the germline segment, which might be a read error. CDR3 in DNA: TGTGCGATCAGTCCTACCCCCGTACGGGGGTCCCACGAGCAGTACTTC. Protein product: CAISPTPVRGSHEQYF. This chain connects TRBV10-3 to TRBJ2-7; D possibly corresponds to TRBD2 (6 bases). The CDR3 sequence is 16 residues long. Germline lookup yields CDR1 ENHRY and CDR2 SYGVKD.

CDR3: CASGIGTGRGIYTF. The CDR3 DNA is TGTGCCAGCGGAATAGGGACAGGGAGGGGTATATACACCTTC. The chain combines TRBV5-4 with TRBJ1-2; 9 bases are a match to TRBD1. The J segment lost 11 bases and the V segment lost 7 bases, leaving 15 bases of the junction unmatched. The germline gives CDR1 SGHNT, CDR2 YYREEE (reference sequence). CDR3 size: 14 residues.

This clone was seen a single time. V usage is TRBV7-2 and J usage is TRBJ2-1; D not resolved. The V and J ends lost 5 bases and 0 bases respectively, with 8 bases between them. CDR1 is SGHTA and CDR2 is FQGNSA in the germline V gene. There are 14 residues in the CDR3. This chain's CDR3 is CASSPSSSYNEQFF. The CDR3 DNA follows: TGTGCCAGCAGCCCATCTAGCTCCTACAATGAGCAGTTCTTC.

J is TRBJ2-5 and V is TRBV5-1; 9 bases line up with TRBD1. The length of the CDR3 is 16 residues. Germline CDR1 and CDR2: SGHRS and YFSETQ. V gave up 5 bases and J gave up 4 bases; unmatched junction bases: 12. CDR3 sequence reads: CASRTFRDRVRETQYF. CDR3 nucleotide sequence: TGCGCCAGCAGAACCTTCCGGGACAGGGTTCGAGAGACCCAGTACTTC.

The genes are TRBV6-5 and TRBJ2-7; 8 bases fit TRBD1. CDR3 length: 14 amino acids. Germline CDR1 MNHEY, CDR2 SVGAGI. V shed 6 bases, J shed 2 bases, and the junction held 6 bases outside the gene matches. The CDR3 region is CASRWTGWTYEQYF. CDR3 DNA: TGTGCCAGCAGATGGACAGGGTGGACCTACGAGCAGTACTTC.

This sequence joins TRBV5-1 and TRBJ1-2; D possibly corresponds to TRBD1 (5 bases). CDR1 is SGHRS and CDR2 is YFSETQ in the germline V gene. V was pared by 4 bases and J by 5 bases, with 15 bases between. The CDR3 sequence is 14 residues long. CDR3 amino acids: CASSRGGAGYGYTF. The CDR3 nucleotides are TGCGCCAGCAGCCGAGGAGGGGCAGGATATGGCTACACCTTC.

This rearrangement joins TRBV28 to TRBJ2-1, with 8 positions matching TRBD1. V lost 5 bases to trimming and J lost 4 bases; unmatched junction nucleotides: 7. The CDR3 spans 15 residues. Germline CDR1 is MDHEN and CDR2 is SYDVKM. This CDR3 is CASSGPGQAYNEQFF. The CDR3 coding sequence is TGTGCCAGCAGTGGTCCGGGACAGGCGTACAATGAGCAGTTCTTC.

This clone was seen a single time. V is TRBV2 and J is TRBJ1-3; 7 bases line up with TRBD1. This CDR3 comprises 14 residues. The V segment lost 3 bases and the J segment 8 bases; nucleotides outside the gene matches: 7. Per germline, CDR1 SNHLY and CDR2 FYNNEI. The CDR3: CASSEGRGGDTIYF. DNA for the CDR3: TGTGCCAGCAGTGAGGGCAGGGGGGGCGACACCATATATTTT.

The rearrangement uses TRBV5-6 and TRBJ2-2; 13 nucleotides match TRBD2. Germline loops: CDR1 SGHDT, CDR2 YYEEEE. J gave up 1 base and V 0 bases, and 3 bases lay outside the gene matches. The CDR3 totals 18 residues. The CDR3 reads CASSLVGLAGRNTGELFF. The CDR3 nucleotides read TGTGCCAGCAGCTTGGTGGGACTAGCGGGAAGGAACACCGGGGAGCTGTTTTTT. Using reference TRBV5-6 and TRBJ2-2 for the parts outside the CDR3, the full variable domain is DAGVTQSPTHLIKTRGQQVTLRCSPKSGHDTVSWYQQALGQGPQFIFQYYEEEERQRGNFPDRFSGHQFPNYSSELNVNALLLGDSALYLCASSLVGLAGRNTGELFFGEGSRLTVL.

J is TRBJ2-2 and V is TRBV5-8; D unclear. Germline assignment: CDR1 SGHTS and CDR2 YDEGEE. The CDR3 has 14 amino acids. Trimming removed 0 bases from V and 7 bases from J, with 10 bases in between. The CDR3 region has the DNA TGTGCCAGCAGCTTGGGGCCAGGTATCGGGGAGCTGTTTTTT. Amino acids: CASSLGPGIGELFF.

The chain joins TRBV19 to TRBJ1-6, with TRBD1 identical over 8 bases. Germline V gene lookup returns CDR1 LNHDA and CDR2 SQIVND (reference sequence). This CDR3 is built from 14 residues. V dropped 6 bases and J dropped 7; count of bases not matched to a gene: 5. The CDR3 bases are TGTGCCAGTAGGGACCGGGACAGGAATTCACCCCTCCACTTT. It codes for CASRDRDRNSPLHF.

CDR3 residues: CASSQLRGVDEQFF. CDR3 nucleotides: TGCGCCAGCAGCCAGCTTAGGGGGGTCGATGAGCAGTTCTTC. The chain has TRBV4-3 and TRBJ2-1, with D perhaps being TRBD1 or TRBD2 (6 bases each). V was pared by 3 bases and J by 8 bases, with 14 bases between. The germline V gene encodes CDR1 LGHNA and CDR2 YSLEER. The CDR3 has 14 residues.

The genes are TRBV3-1 (or the pseudogene TRBV3-2) and TRBJ1-6; no clear D. In germline, CDR1 is LGHDT, CDR2 YNNKEL (reference sequence). The CDR3 is 12 residues long. V was pared by 2 bases and J by 7 bases, with 3 bases between. The CDR3, as DNA: TGTGCCAGCAGCCAACAGAATTCACCCCTCCACTTT. Translated: CASSQQNSPLHF.

The chain employs TRBV6-5 and TRBJ1-1; 8 nucleotides align to TRBD1. Per the germline V gene, CDR1 is MNHEY and CDR2 is SVGAGI. The CDR3 length is 12 residues. Unmatched junction bases numbered 7, after V lost 5 bases and J lost 11 bases. DNA for the CDR3: TGTGCCAGCAGTACAGGGGGGCACGGGGCTTTCTTT. Translated: CASSTGGHGAFF.

This chain joins TRBV2 and TRBJ2-7; D unclear. The V end lost 4 bases, the J end lost 4 bases, and 14 bases lay between the germline ends. Germline loops: CDR1 SNHLY, CDR2 FYNNEI. The CDR3 is 14 residues long. CDR3 DNA: TGTGCCAGCAGTGTGGGAACCTTCTCGTACGAGCAGTACTTC. This translates into CASSVGTFSYEQYF.

The J gene is TRBJ2-1, the V gene TRBV4-3; no clear D. CDR3 length equals 11 residues. Germline V lookup: CDR1 LGHNA, CDR2 YSLEER. V gave up 0 bases and J gave up 10 bases, with 4 bases separating them. CDR3 coding DNA: TGCGCCAGCAGCCAAGACACCGAGCAGTTCTTC. Translated, it gives CASSQDTEQFF.

This chain joins TRBV5-4 and TRBJ1-2; D is uncertain. Germline values: CDR1 SGHNT, CDR2 YYREEE (reference sequence). Deletions cut 0 bases from V and 4 bases from J, with 10 bases between. The CDR3 has 14 amino acids. CDR3 nucleotides: TGTGCCAGCAGCTTGGAGGTTATAGGCTATGGCTACACCTTC. This encodes CASSLEVIGYGYTF.

This clone has a single count. The gene calls are TRBV7-2 and TRBJ2-1, with D possibly being TRBD1 (5 bases). Trimming took 2 bases from V and 8 from J, leaving 13 bases between them. CDR3 length: 14 residues. Germline CDR1 reads SGHTA; CDR2 reads FQGNSA. CDR3 nucleotide sequence: TGTGCCAGCAGCTTATTGACAGCTTTGGATGAGCAGTTCTTC. Translated, it gives CASSLLTALDEQFF.

This sequence joins TRBV28 and TRBJ1-5; weak D call: TRBD1 (6 bases). This CDR3 has 15 amino acids. The germline V and J ends were trimmed by 5 bases and 1 base, with 12 bases remaining between them. Germline V CDR1 and CDR2: MDHEN, SYDVKM. The CDR3 region has the DNA TGTGCCAGCAGTGTTACAGGGACGAGCAATCAGCCCCAGCATTTT. Protein: CASSVTGTSNQPQHF.

The chain has TRBV18 and TRBJ2-6; 7 bases align to TRBD2. Germline V lookup: CDR1 KGHSH, CDR2 LQKENI. The CDR3 extends over 17 amino acids. With V trimmed by 1 base and J by 0 bases, 3 bases remained unmatched. The CDR3 sequence: CASSPRGGSSGANVLTF. In nucleotides, the CDR3 is TGTGCCAGCTCACCACGGGGCGGGAGCTCTGGGGCCAACGTCCTGACTTTC.

The chain is built from TRBV3-1 (or the pseudogene TRBV3-2) and TRBJ2-3; 7 bases match TRBD2. Per the germline V gene, CDR1 is LGHDT and CDR2 is YNNKEL (reference sequence). J gave up 4 bases and V 1 base, and 8 bases lay outside the gene matches. The CDR3 length is 16 residues. CDR3 protein: CASSQVGGRIADTQYF. The CDR3 DNA follows: TGTGCCAGCAGCCAAGTTGGCGGGAGAATCGCAGATACGCAGTATTTT.